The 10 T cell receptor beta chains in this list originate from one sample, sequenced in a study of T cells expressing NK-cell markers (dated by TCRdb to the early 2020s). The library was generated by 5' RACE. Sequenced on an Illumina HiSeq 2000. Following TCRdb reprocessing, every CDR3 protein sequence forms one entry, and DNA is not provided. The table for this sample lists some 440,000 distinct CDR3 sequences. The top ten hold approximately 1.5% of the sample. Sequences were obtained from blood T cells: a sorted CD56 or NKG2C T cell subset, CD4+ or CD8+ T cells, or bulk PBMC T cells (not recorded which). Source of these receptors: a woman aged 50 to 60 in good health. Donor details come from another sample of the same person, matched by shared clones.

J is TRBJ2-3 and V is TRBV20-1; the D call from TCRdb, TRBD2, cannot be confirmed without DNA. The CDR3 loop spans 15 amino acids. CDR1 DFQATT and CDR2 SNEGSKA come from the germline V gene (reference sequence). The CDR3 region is CSARPPSGRYDTQYF.

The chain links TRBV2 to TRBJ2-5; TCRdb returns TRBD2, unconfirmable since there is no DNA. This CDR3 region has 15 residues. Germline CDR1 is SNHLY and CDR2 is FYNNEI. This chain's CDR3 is CASQTNSLPQETQYF.

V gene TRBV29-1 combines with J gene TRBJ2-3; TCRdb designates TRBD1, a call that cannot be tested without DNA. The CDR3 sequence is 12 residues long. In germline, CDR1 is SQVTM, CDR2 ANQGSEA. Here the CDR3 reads CSAAQTSDTQYF.

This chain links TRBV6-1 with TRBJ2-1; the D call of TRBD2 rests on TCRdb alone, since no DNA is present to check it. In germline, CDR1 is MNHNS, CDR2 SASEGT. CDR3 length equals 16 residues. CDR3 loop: CASSDSLAASYNEQFF.

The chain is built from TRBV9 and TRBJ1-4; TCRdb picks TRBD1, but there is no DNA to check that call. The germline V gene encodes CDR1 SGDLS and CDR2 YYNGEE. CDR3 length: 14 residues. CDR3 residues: CASSPTGLNEKLFF. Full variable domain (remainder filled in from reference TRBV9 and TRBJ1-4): DSGVTQTPKHLITATGQRVTLRCSPRSGDLSVYWYQQSLDQGLQFLIQYYNGEERAKGNILERFSAQQFPDLHSELNLSSLELGDSALYFCASSPTGLNEKLFFGSGTQLSVL.

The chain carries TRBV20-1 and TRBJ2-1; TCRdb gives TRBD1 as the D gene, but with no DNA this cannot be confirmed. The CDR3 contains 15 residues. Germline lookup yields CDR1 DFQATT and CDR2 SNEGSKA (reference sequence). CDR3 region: CSARGLDRVFNEQFF.

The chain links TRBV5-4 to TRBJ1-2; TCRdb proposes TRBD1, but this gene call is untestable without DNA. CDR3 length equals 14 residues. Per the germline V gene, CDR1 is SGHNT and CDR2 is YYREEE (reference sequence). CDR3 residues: CASSGTPANYGYTF.

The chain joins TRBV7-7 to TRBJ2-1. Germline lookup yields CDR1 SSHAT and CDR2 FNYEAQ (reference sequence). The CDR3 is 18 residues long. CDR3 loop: CASSLAFLSAENYNKQFF.

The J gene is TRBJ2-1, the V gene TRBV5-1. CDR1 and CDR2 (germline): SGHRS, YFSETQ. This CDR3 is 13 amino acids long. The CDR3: CASRGFSYNEQFF.

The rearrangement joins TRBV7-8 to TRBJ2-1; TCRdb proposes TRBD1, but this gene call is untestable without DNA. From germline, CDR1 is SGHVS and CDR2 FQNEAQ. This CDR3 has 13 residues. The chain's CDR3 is CASSLESRGEQFF.